This T cell receptor beta chain was sequenced during a study of blood T cells in healthy people across ages. The germline CDR1 and CDR2 sequences are DFQATT and SNEGSKA (reference sequence). The CDR3 extends over 15 amino acids. V lost 1 base and J 3 bases, leaving 15 bases between the germline ends. Then a second PCR, running roughly 6 to 12 cycles, was carried out with a sample-barcoded 5' primer and a J-beta primer mix. TCRdb passed the 5' RACE reads through MiXCR, listing each CDR3 protein once. The sample consists of some 890,000 distinct CDR3 sequences, approximately 32% of them appearing once. Ten or more counts support this clonotype. Total RNA extraction produced at least 5.5 micrograms (per sample) for the study. These data were likewise used in another study, on T cells of mothers and their children. From that study: Over five children and their three healthy Caucasian mothers were the donors.

Sequences were obtained from blood. The chain carries TRBV20-1 and TRBJ1-2, with a weak D call TRBD1 (6 bases). This TCR was recovered from a woman aged 40 to 55 in good health. The CDR3: CSARAGAGRYYGYTF. DNA of the CDR3: TGCAGTGCTAGAGCGGGGGCTGGTCGTTACTATGGCTACACCTTC.